This T cell receptor beta chain was captured by sequencing in a study of T cells in Graves' hyperthyroidism and ophthalmopathy. The CDR3 contains 14 residues. Germline CDR1 reads SGDLS; CDR2 reads YYNGEE. In its sample, this clonotype was seen many times. As yet, its antigen is unknown. Mismatch with germline at one junction end may stem from a read error. General study points: The blood repertoire included most of the expanded thyroid clonotypes above 0.001. Separation of ophthalmopathy from stable hyperthyroidism was achieved by a 13 V-J model.

Out of approximately 10 ml of fresh peripheral blood came the PBMCs. Using RNA transcripts as the source, TCR beta CDR3 regions were amplified. RT-PCR in the first round (using the HTBI primer set) targeted the TCR CDR3. One entry per CDR3 protein, called by TCRdb with MiXCR from the multiplex PCR reads. The sample yields some 690,000 distinct CDR3 sequences, roughly 17% seen once. The chain carries TRBV9 and TRBJ2-5, with D possibly being TRBD2 (6 bases). The sequenced sample consisted of blood. The TCR comes from a middle-aged man with Graves' hyperthyroidism. CDR3 DNA: TGCGCCAGCAGCGGCCGGGACTCGCAAGAGACCCAGTACTTC. Its translation: CASSGRDSQETQYF. Full variable domain (remainder filled in from reference TRBV9 and TRBJ2-5): DSGVTQTPKHLITATGQRVTLRCSPRSGDLSVYWYQQSLDQGLQFLIQYYNGEERAKGNILERFSAQQFPDLHSELNLSSLELGDSALYFCASSGRDSQETQYFGPGTRLLVL.